These 30 T cell receptor beta chains originate from one sample sequenced in a study of T cells after yellow fever vaccination. MiXCR, applied by TCRdb to the 5' RACE reads, yields one record per CDR3 protein. The sample lists more than 30,000 distinct CDR3 sequences, less than 8.5% seen once, with 20% to 25% in the top ten. The sequenced sample was PBMCs, either bulk or a sorted T-cell subset (CD4+, CD8+, memory, or dextramer-sorted; not recorded which), obtained on the day of the first yellow fever vaccination. These receptors were collected from a man between 18 and 35 years old who received the YFV17D yellow fever vaccine.

A few counts support this clonotype. V and J are TRBV3-1 and TRBJ2-1; 10 bases match TRBD2. The CDR3 loop spans 15 amino acids. Germline assignment: CDR1 LGHDT and CDR2 YNNKEL (reference sequence). The J segment lost 9 bases and the V segment lost 7 bases, leaving 12 bases of the junction unmatched. CDR3 protein: CASTRSSGGAVEQFF. CDR3 DNA sequence: TGTGCCAGCACCCGCTCAAGCGGGGGGGCCGTTGAGCAGTTCTTC.

This clonotype was seen at least ten times. The chain recombines TRBV11-2 with TRBJ2-1; no firm D call. CDR3 length: 13 amino acids. The germline V gene has CDR1 SGHAT and CDR2 FQNNGV. V was cut by 8 bases and J by 4 bases, with 12 bases left in between. CDR3 residues: CASGIGTYNEQFF. In DNA form, the CDR3 reads TGTGCCAGCGGGATCGGAACATACAATGAGCAGTTCTTC. Supplemented by reference TRBV11-2 and TRBJ2-1, the full variable domain reads EAGVAQSPRYKIIEKRQSVAFWCNPISGHATLYWYQQILGQGPKLLIQFQNNGVVDDSQLPKDRFSAERLKGVDSTLKIQPAKLEDSAVYLCASGIGTYNEQFFGPGTRLTVL.

This clonotype showed up just a few times. The chain carries TRBV6-1 and TRBJ1-2; D may be TRBD1 (5 bases). The CDR3 is 14 residues long. Trimming removed 7 bases at V and 5 bases at J, with 17 bases between. Germline CDR1 reads MNHNS; CDR2 reads SASEGT. In DNA, the CDR3 is TGTGCCAGCAACAAACGCGGGGGGGAATATGGCTACACCTTC. Translation gives CASNKRGGEYGYTF.

This clonotype was counted at least ten times. Here the CDR3 reads CASAPTRERGDGELFF. Here the CDR3 DNA reads TGTGCCAGCGCCCCCACCAGGGAGCGGGGGGACGGGGAGCTGTTTTTT. The chain carries TRBV6-1 and TRBJ2-2; 9 bases line up with TRBD2. Unmatched junction bases numbered 14, after V lost 8 bases and J lost 7 bases. The germline V gene has CDR1 MNHNS and CDR2 SASEGT. The CDR3 extends over 16 amino acids.

In its sample, this clonotype was seen many times. The chain is built from TRBV20-1 and TRBJ2-7; either TRBD1 or TRBD2 may fit D (5 bases each). The germline V and J ends were trimmed by 7 bases and 5 bases, with 12 bases remaining between them. CDR1 and CDR2 from the germline V gene are DFQATT and SNEGSKA (reference sequence). The CDR3 sequence is 11 residues long. CDR3 region: CSGLQGDEQYV. DNA of the CDR3: TGCAGTGGTCTTCAGGGAGACGAGCAGTACGTC.

This clonotype was counted many times. The V call is TRBV4-1, the J call TRBJ2-7; D gene unclear. This CDR3 contains 18 residues. CDR1 is MGHRA, CDR2 YSYEKL, per germline. V was clipped by 1 base and J by 0 bases, with 19 bases between them. CDR3 sequence: CASSQGRSVLGSSYEQYF. DNA for the CDR3: TGCGCCAGCAGCCAAGGCCGGAGTGTTTTGGGTAGCTCCTACGAGCAGTACTTC.

The rearrangement uses TRBV29-1 and TRBJ2-3; unclear D gene. With 5 bases removed from V and 0 bases from J, the gap between germline ends came to 9 bases. Per germline, CDR1 SQVTM and CDR2 ANQGSEA. The CDR3 spans 13 residues. The chain's CDR3 is CSVNVGSTDTQYF. CDR3 bases: TGCAGCGTTAACGTGGGGAGCACAGATACGCAGTATTTT.

Comment on this clonotype: A much larger clone lies one base from this, so it may be a read error. The V gene is TRBV7-2, the J gene TRBJ2-6; D is perhaps TRBD1 (5 bases). The CDR3 has 16 residues. The V gene's germline CDR1 is SGHTA and CDR2 FQGNSA. The CDR3 reads CVSSLRQHSGANVLTF. Here the CDR3 DNA reads TGTGTCAGCAGCCTAAGACAGCACTCTGGGGCCAACGTCCTGACTTTC.

This clonotype showed up just a few times. J is TRBJ2-1 and V is TRBV20-1, with TRBD2 matching over 11 bases. The V gene's germline CDR1 is DFQATT and CDR2 SNEGSKA (reference sequence). This CDR3 has 17 residues. With V trimmed by 0 bases and J by 9 bases, 13 bases remained unmatched. The CDR3 DNA follows: TGCAGTGCTAGAGATTATGAACTAGCGGGGGCCCCGTCTGAGCAGTTCTTC. Encoded protein: CSARDYELAGAPSEQFF.

This clonotype was recorded at least ten times. The chain has TRBV5-1 and TRBJ1-3, with D perhaps TRBD1 (5 bases). Looked up from germline, CDR1 is SGHRS and CDR2 is YFSETQ. This CDR3 comprises 16 residues. The V and J ends lost 0 bases and 4 bases respectively, with 14 bases between them. CDR3 sequence: CASSLDPGYTGNTIYF. The CDR3 DNA is TGCGCCAGCAGCTTGGACCCAGGGTATACCGGAAACACCATATATTTT.

This clonotype was seen a few times. The V call is TRBV7-3, the J call TRBJ2-7, with 12 bases identical to TRBD2. Trimming removed 1 base from V and 3 bases from J; junction bases left unmatched: 7. In germline, CDR1 is SGHTA, CDR2 FQGTGA. The CDR3 is 17 residues long. CDR3 nucleotides: TGTGCCAGCAGCTTAAATAGACTAGCGGGGGCCGTCTACGAGCAGTACGTC. Translation: CASSLNRLAGAVYEQYV.

This clonotype was counted ten times or more. The chain recombines TRBV7-8 with TRBJ2-5, with D perhaps matching TRBD1 or TRBD2 (6 bases each). From germline, CDR1 is SGHVS and CDR2 FQNEAQ. V was trimmed by 5 bases and J by 2 bases, leaving 18 bases between them. This CDR3 is built from 16 residues. As DNA, the CDR3 is TGTGCCAGCAGCCGCGGATGGGGGGCGGGACAAGAGACCCAGTACTTC. Protein sequence: CASSRGWGAGQETQYF.

This clonotype was detected ten times or more. The chain employs TRBV6-5 and TRBJ2-1; TRBD1 or TRBD2 may be the D gene (5 bases each). V shed 1 base and J shed 0 bases, with 10 bases lying between them. This CDR3 region has 16 residues. CDR1 is MNHEY and CDR2 is SVGAGI in the germline V gene. DNA for the CDR3: TGTGCCAGCAGTTACTGGGACGGTCGCTCCTACAATGAGCAGTTCTTC. The encoded protein is CASSYWDGRSYNEQFF.

This clonotype has at least ten counts. The chain is built from TRBV9 and TRBJ2-1; possible D gene TRBD2, 6 bases. The germline gives CDR1 SGDLS, CDR2 YYNGEE. The CDR3 covers 15 residues. Trimming removed 0 bases from V and 6 bases from J, with 13 bases in between. The CDR3 here is CASSVGPGGVNEQFF. CDR3 coding DNA: TGTGCCAGCAGCGTAGGACCGGGCGGGGTCAATGAGCAGTTCTTC. The full variable domain, its missing parts supplied by reference TRBV9 and TRBJ2-1, is DSGVTQTPKHLITATGQRVTLRCSPRSGDLSVYWYQQSLDQGLQFLIQYYNGEERAKGNILERFSAQQFPDLHSELNLSSLELGDSALYFCASSVGPGGVNEQFFGPGTRLTVL.

This clonotype was detected many times. This chain uses TRBV5-4 with TRBJ2-1; the D gene is possibly TRBD1 (6 bases). V lost 2 bases, J lost 3 bases, and 12 bases lay in between. CDR3 size: 15 residues. From germline, CDR1 is SGHNT and CDR2 YYREEE (reference sequence). This CDR3 reads CASSLTGKYYNEQFF. DNA of the CDR3: TGTGCCAGCAGCTTAACAGGGAAATACTACAATGAGCAGTTCTTC.

This clonotype was observed at least ten times. The genes are TRBV7-2 and TRBJ1-2, with TRBD1 identical over 8 bases. Losses at the gene ends were 5 bases for V and 6 bases for J; bases not matched to a gene: 5. The CDR3 contains 13 residues. Per germline, CDR1 SGHTA and CDR2 FQGNSA. CDR3 nucleotide sequence: TGTGCCAGCAGCCCGGCGACAGGGGATGGCTACACCTTC. The encoded protein is CASSPATGDGYTF.

This clonotype was picked up a small number of times. The chain links TRBV6-4 to TRBJ1-2; a possible D gene is TRBD1 (5 bases). This CDR3 has 14 residues. V gave up 5 bases and J gave up 3 bases, with 13 bases separating them. Germline loops: CDR1 MRHNA, CDR2 SNTAGT. This CDR3 reads CASSPGAGDYGYTF. CDR3 sequence (DNA): TGTGCCAGCAGTCCTGGGGCCGGTGACTATGGCTACACCTTC.

This clonotype was observed at least ten times. This chain links TRBV12-3 or TRBV12-4 with TRBJ1-5; D gene ambiguous. The CDR3 totals 12 residues. Trimming removed 7 bases from V and 2 bases from J, with 6 bases in between. For the CDR3, the DNA is TGTGCCAGCACTTTCGGCAATCAGCCCCAGCATTTT. Translation: CASTFGNQPQHF.

As regards this clonotype: Possible read error: a much larger clone is one base away. The chain has TRBV3-1 and TRBJ2-5; a weak D match, TRBD1 (6 bases). The germline V gene encodes CDR1 LGHDT and CDR2 YNNKEL (reference sequence). This CDR3 comprises 15 residues. CDR3 sequence: CDSSLVQGIQETQYF. In nucleotides, the CDR3 is TGTGACAGCAGCCTAGTCCAGGGGATCCAAGAGACCCAGTACTTC.

This clonotype appeared many times. The chain has TRBV20-1 and TRBJ1-1; D remains unclear. Per the germline V gene, CDR1 is DFQATT and CDR2 is SNEGSKA (reference sequence). The CDR3 runs 13 residues. The ends were cut back, 6 bases at V and 3 bases at J, with 14 bases in the middle. The CDR3 nucleotides are TGCAGTGCCCGCACGGACCGGGACACTGAAGCTTTCTTT. Its translation: CSARTDRDTEAFF.

This clonotype has more than one count but fewer than ten. CDR3 DNA sequence: TGTGCCAGCAGTGAAGAGGTCGGGGATACGCAGTATTTT. Translation gives CASSEEVGDTQYF. V gene TRBV2 combines with J gene TRBJ2-3; D ambiguous. The CDR3 totals 13 residues. The ends were cut back, 1 base at V and 6 bases at J, with 8 bases in the middle. CDR1 is SNHLY and CDR2 is FYNNEI in the germline V gene.

Ten or more counts support this clonotype. The chain is built from TRBV20-1 and TRBJ1-5; 7 nucleotides align to TRBD1. V trimming: 4 bases; J trimming: 6 bases; junction bases outside the gene matches: 6. The CDR3 is 13 residues long. Germline V gives CDR1 DFQATT, CDR2 SNEGSKA (reference sequence). CDR3 in amino acids: CSANTGVGQPQHF. CDR3 coding DNA: TGCAGTGCTAATACAGGGGTGGGTCAGCCCCAGCATTTT.

This clonotype showed up just a few times. The chain combines TRBV20-1 with TRBJ1-1; D not certain. The ends were cut back, 1 base at V and 5 bases at J, with 8 bases in the middle. The germline gives CDR1 DFQATT, CDR2 SNEGSKA (reference sequence). CDR3 length: 12 residues. CDR3 sequence: CSARVRGTEAFF. Written as DNA, the CDR3 is TGCAGTGCTAGAGTACGAGGAACTGAAGCTTTCTTT.

On this clonotype itself: This may arise from a read error, as a much more abundant clone is one base away. The CDR3 loop reads CASRDLVQGVMNTEAFF. CDR3 in DNA: TGTGCCAGCAGAGATCTAGTACAGGGGGTGATGAACACTGAAGCTTTCTTT. The V gene is TRBV6-1, the J gene TRBJ1-1, with TRBD1 matching over 8 bases. This CDR3 is built from 17 residues. Germline CDR1 and CDR2: MNHNS and SASEGT. Trimming took 6 bases from V and 0 from J; bases not matched to a gene: 12.

This clonotype was recorded many times. This chain links TRBV6-2 or TRBV6-3 with TRBJ2-7; perhaps TRBD1 as D (5 bases). Germline V gene lookup returns CDR1 MNHEY and CDR2 SVGEGT. V lost 6 bases and J lost 2, with 11 bases in between. The CDR3 spans 13 residues. CDR3 sequence: CASRPPDTYEQYV. The CDR3 DNA sequence: TGTGCCAGCAGGCCCCCGGACACCTACGAGCAGTACGTC.

J is TRBJ2-2 and V is TRBV12-3 or TRBV12-4; perhaps TRBD1 as D (6 bases). V was cut by 6 bases and J by 6 bases, with 17 bases left in between. The CDR3 consists of 15 residues. CDR3 sequence (DNA): TGTGCCAGCAGGTCCGGATCAGGGGTTTCCGGGGAGCTGTTTTTT. This translates into CASRSGSGVSGELFF.

This clonotype was picked up many times. The chain links TRBV13 to TRBJ1-5, with D possibly TRBD1 on 6 matching bases. Germline values: CDR1 PRHDT, CDR2 FYEKMQ (reference sequence). The ends were cut back, 0 bases at V and 6 bases at J, with 12 bases in the middle. There are 15 residues in the CDR3. CDR3 in amino acids: CASSLGGGAGQPQHF. In nucleotides, the CDR3 is TGTGCCAGCAGCTTAGGAGGGGGTGCCGGTCAGCCCCAGCATTTT.

This clonotype was seen ten or more times. This chain connects TRBV5-1 to TRBJ2-3; tentative D call: TRBD2 (6 bases). V gave up 3 bases and J gave up 2 bases, with 10 bases separating them. The CDR3 consists of 14 residues. The germline V gene encodes CDR1 SGHRS and CDR2 YFSETQ. The CDR3 reads CASSSGTATDTQYF. CDR3 bases: TGCGCCAGCAGCTCCGGGACTGCCACAGATACGCAGTATTTT.

This clonotype was recorded at least ten times. The V and J genes are TRBV7-2 and TRBJ1-2; D is uncertain. There are 13 residues in the CDR3. Germline V CDR1 and CDR2: SGHTA, FQGNSA. V gave up 3 bases and J gave up 0 bases, with 5 bases separating them. CDR3 DNA sequence: TGTGCCAGCAGCTTGGCTCCTAACTATGGCTACACCTTC. As protein: CASSLAPNYGYTF.

V gene TRBV9 combines with J gene TRBJ2-1; D might be TRBD1 or TRBD2, each matching 6 bases. This CDR3 region has 17 residues. The germline V and J ends were trimmed by 0 bases and 7 bases, with 20 bases remaining between them. The germline gives CDR1 SGDLS, CDR2 YYNGEE. The CDR3 DNA reads as TGTGCCAGCAGCGTAGCGCCGGGGGCGCCCCCATGGAATGAGCAGTTCTTC. It yields the protein CASSVAPGAPPWNEQFF.